Sequencing of this TCR beta chain was carried out in a study of T cell changes during pregnancy in multiple sclerosis. This clone appeared once. Sequenced by immunoSEQ multiplex PCR; TCRdb stores in-frame clones only, minus some. The table includes about 40,000 clones, approximately 88% detected once. Per the germline V gene, CDR1 is SQVTM and CDR2 is ANQGSEA. The CDR3 runs 13 residues. V was shortened by 4 bases and J by 6 bases, with 15 bases between the two germline ends. Specimen: CD4+ T cells from peripheral blood mononuclear cells, collected before pregnancy. This TCR derives from a female donor with multiple sclerosis, enrolled in a pregnancy study. This rearrangement joins TRBV29-1 to TRBJ1-2; TRBD1 is a possible D gene (6 bases). The CDR3 region is CSVAQGWGNGYTF. The CDR3 bases are TGCAGCGTTGCACAGGGATGGGGGAATGGCTACACCTTC.